This entry features one TCR beta chain sequence. Its recognized antigen is unknown. Within one base of it there is no much larger clone, and no base qualities were kept. This sample was taken from a study of glioma-infiltrating T cells after dendritic cell vaccination (dated by TCRdb to the mid-2010s). Looking at the study overall: The cohort included some 15 glioblastoma patients drawn from Phase I and II dendritic cell vaccination trials, of whom 9 were newly diagnosed and 6 had recurrent disease. Between the early 2000s and the early 2010s, the patients were given dendritic cell vaccination pulsed with autologous tumor lysate. The vaccine was prepared from monocyte-derived dendritic cells that were cultured for 6 to 7 days with IL-4 and GM-CSF and then pulsed overnight with autologous tumor lysate. Each patient got three intradermal injections of the dendritic cell vaccine, spaced at biweekly intervals, in the arm below the axilla. Tumor-infiltrating lymphocyte content was quantified and tumor and blood repertoires were compared in dendritic cell-vaccinated glioblastoma patients by deep sequencing of TCR beta CDR3 regions. TCR sequencing metrics, including TIL content and tumor-blood repertoire overlap, were correlated with survival after dendritic cell vaccination.

What this sample's time point label stands for: after dendritic cell vaccination, including at tumor progression/relapse. Selection of patients required sufficient residual fresh-frozen tumor tissue and over two years of available survival data. Although molecular status otherwise differed among the glioblastoma patients, no patient had an isocitrate dehydrogenase mutation. PBMC were collected before vaccination, two weeks after the third vaccination, and at tumor progression if tumor progression occurred. The Qiagen DNeasy Blood extraction Kit was used for extraction of genomic DNA. Ends trimmed: V by 6 bases, J by 4 bases; bases unmatched to a gene: 15. The CDR3 covers 18 residues, taking in both the cysteine and the phenylalanine. Only the CDR3 part of the read is kept: 54 bases, read in frame from the first base. The germline V gene (reference sequence) sets CDR1 to SEHNR and CDR2 to FQNEAQ. Using the immunoSEQ assay, TCRB CDR3 regions were amplified from roughly 2.1 micrograms of genomic DNA, or from all available DNA when less than that was on hand. The multiplex PCR employed 60 forward primers targeting TCR V beta segments and 13 reverse primers targeting J beta segments. To estimate the number of reads per starting template, synthetic control templates were added to each sample at limiting dilution. Reads of 87 bp were generated by sequencing on the Illumina HiSeq System. In the source study's methods: PCR and sequencing errors were removed by merging closely related sequences with a nearest neighbor algorithm. TCR overlap was defined as the percentage of unique tumor TCR beta sequences that were also found in the peripheral blood of the same patient. As stored in TCRdb, this immuneACCESS dataset retains in-frame rearrangements with V and J assigned. A fraction of the clones does not appear; measured against another copy, unresolved V genes explain less than half of the discrepancy, and the remainder lacks a known reason. V and J calls and clone size come straight from that table; D and trimming were deduced from the DNA. Across this sample there are some 90,000 clones, with roughly 77% seen only once. Clones ranked in the top ten supply less than 2.5% of the sample.

Study-wide findings and limitations: After dendritic cell vaccination, a higher estimated pretreatment TIL content predicted longer time to progression and longer overall survival. The cohort was small and heterogeneous, with few patients having full blood and tumor sets and even fewer initial-recurrent tumor pairs. The TCR overlap response model with three groups was called speculative and said to need prospective validation. TCR clonality showed no direct relationship with survival, which suggests that a diverse polyclonal response may be important.

The sample was blood, taken after dendritic cell vaccination. The rearrangement joined TRBV7-9 to TRBJ2-1; TRBD2 lines up with 10 middle nucleotides. The clonotype comes from a human donor with glioblastoma. The base sequence is TGTGCCAGCAGGGCAGATTCTAGCGGGAGATCGAGGTACAATGAGCAGTTCTTC. Its coded protein is CASRADSSGRSRYNEQFF.